Listed below are T cell receptor beta chains from one sample, sequenced in a study of somatic mutations in cytotoxic T cells in rheumatoid arthritis. Sequencing was performed with immunoSEQ multiplex PCR; in TCRdb, only in-frame clones are kept and a portion is missing. This table holds under 20,000 clones, around 80% found once. Sample: CD8+ T cells sorted from blood. Receptors were obtained from an adult with rheumatoid arthritis. Both conserved end residues are part of each CDR3. A D gene is named only where the DNA matches it firmly. Not every row has a clone size; where given, it reads once, few, many or a size class.

CDR3nt: TGTGCCAGCAGCTTAGGGGGGGGCTGGGATACGCAGTATTTT; CDR3aa: CASSLGGGWDTQYF; abundance: -; v_gene: TRBV7-6; d_gene: -; j_gene: TRBJ2-3
CDR3nt: TGTGCCAGCAGTTCTCTCAGGGAGAGTGAAGCTTTCTTT; CDR3aa: CASSSLRESEAFF; abundance: -; v_gene: TRBV28; d_gene: -; j_gene: TRBJ1-1
CDR3nt: TGTGCTAGTGGTTTACCAGGGACAGGGGCCCTGTTAGGCTATGGCTACACCTTC; CDR3aa: CASGLPGTGALLGYGYTF; abundance: -; v_gene: TRBV12-5; d_gene: TRBD1; j_gene: TRBJ1-2
CDR3nt: TGTGCCAGCAGCCCAGCCGGGCGGGGGGGGAACACCGGGGAGCTGTTTTTT; CDR3aa: CASSPAGRGGNTGELFF; abundance: -; v_gene: TRBV7-9; d_gene: TRBD2; j_gene: TRBJ2-2
CDR3nt: TGTGCCTGGGCCGTCCCCGAGAGACTGAGCTCCTACGAGCAGTACTTC; CDR3aa: CAWAVPERLSSYEQYF; abundance: -; v_gene: TRBV30; d_gene: -; j_gene: TRBJ2-7
CDR3nt: TGTGCCAGCAGCCCAAACCTTCTAGCGGGGGCGGGCACCGGGGAGCTGTTTTTT; CDR3aa: CASSPNLLAGAGTGELFF; abundance: -; v_gene: TRBV7-2; d_gene: TRBD2; j_gene: TRBJ2-2
CDR3nt: TGCGCCAGCAGCCCTCGGCCCACTAACTATGGCTACACCTTC; CDR3aa: CASSPRPTNYGYTF; abundance: -; v_gene: TRBV5-1; d_gene: -; j_gene: TRBJ1-2
CDR3nt: TGTGCCAGTAGTTTCAGAGCCGCCAACTATGGCTACACCTTC; CDR3aa: CASSFRAANYGYTF; abundance: -; v_gene: TRBV19; d_gene: -; j_gene: TRBJ1-2
CDR3nt: TGTGCCAGCTTTGACTCCGGGGGATTCCAGTTCTTC; CDR3aa: CASFDSGGFQFF; abundance: -; v_gene: TRBV6-5; d_gene: -; j_gene: TRBJ2-1
CDR3nt: TGTGCCAGCAGCCCCGACCCTTACAATGAGCAGTTCTTC; CDR3aa: CASSPDPYNEQFF; abundance: -; v_gene: TRBV13; d_gene: -; j_gene: TRBJ2-1
CDR3nt: TGCAGCGCCCGGGCGGTAAGCGACCCCCTAGGCTACACCTTC; CDR3aa: CSARAVSDPLGYTF; abundance: -; v_gene: TRBV29-1; d_gene: -; j_gene: TRBJ1-2
CDR3nt: TGCGCCAGCAGTGAGAGCGGGACGGACTATGGCTACACCTTC; CDR3aa: CASSESGTDYGYTF; abundance: -; v_gene: TRBV10-2; d_gene: -; j_gene: TRBJ1-2
CDR3nt: TGTGCCAGTGGGACAGGGCGCCAGCCCCAGCATTTT; CDR3aa: CASGTGRQPQHF; abundance: few; v_gene: TRBV27; d_gene: TRBD1; j_gene: TRBJ1-5
CDR3nt: TGTGCCAGTAGTATTTTCGGCGAGAGCAATCAGCCCCAGCATTTT; CDR3aa: CASSIFGESNQPQHF; abundance: medium-sized; v_gene: TRBV19; d_gene: -; j_gene: TRBJ1-5
CDR3nt: TGTGCCAGTAGTATAGAGCCGGAGACCAACTATGGCTACACCTTC; CDR3aa: CASSIEPETNYGYTF; abundance: -; v_gene: TRBV19; d_gene: -; j_gene: TRBJ1-2
CDR3nt: TGTGCCAGCAGTTTATGGGCAGGGGGGTCCTACGAGCAGTACTTC; CDR3aa: CASSLWAGGSYEQYF; abundance: -; v_gene: TRBV27; d_gene: -; j_gene: TRBJ2-7
CDR3nt: TGTGCCAGCAGCTGGGACAGGGCAGGGTCACCCCTCCACTTT; CDR3aa: CASSWDRAGSPLHF; abundance: few; v_gene: TRBV25-1; d_gene: TRBD1; j_gene: TRBJ1-6
CDR3nt: TGTGCCAGCAGCTTAGCGGGGGTTTACGAGCAGTACTTC; CDR3aa: CASSLAGVYEQYF; abundance: -; v_gene: TRBV11-2; d_gene: -; j_gene: TRBJ2-7
CDR3nt: TGTGCCAGCAGCTTTGAGGGCTCGGGGGGCGCTAATGAAAAACTGTTTTTT; CDR3aa: CASSFEGSGGANEKLFF; abundance: once; v_gene: TRBV5-5; d_gene: -; j_gene: TRBJ1-4
CDR3nt: TGTGCCACTGTAGACAGGGCGAACACTGAAGCTTTCTTT; CDR3aa: CATVDRANTEAFF; abundance: -; v_gene: TRBV5-4; d_gene: TRBD1; j_gene: TRBJ1-1
CDR3nt: TGTGCCAGCAGTGACCTGGGGGGTAGCACAGATACGCAGTATTTT; CDR3aa: CASSDLGGSTDTQYF; abundance: -; v_gene: TRBV6-4; d_gene: -; j_gene: TRBJ2-3
CDR3nt: TGTGCCAGCAGTGAACAGGTAGCTAACTATGGCTACACCTTC; CDR3aa: CASSEQVANYGYTF; abundance: -; v_gene: TRBV2; d_gene: -; j_gene: TRBJ1-2
CDR3nt: TGCGCCAGCAGCCAAATAGGGCTGGAGACGTCACCCCTCCACTTT; CDR3aa: CASSQIGLETSPLHF; abundance: -; v_gene: TRBV4-1; d_gene: -; j_gene: TRBJ1-6
CDR3nt: TGTGCCAGCAGGGTACAGGGGGACCGGCTTAGAGAGCAGTACTTC; CDR3aa: CASRVQGDRLREQYF; abundance: -; v_gene: TRBV28; d_gene: TRBD1; j_gene: TRBJ2-7
CDR3nt: TGTGCCAGCAGCCCCCAGGGGGTTAGCTCCTACGAGCAGTACTTC; CDR3aa: CASSPQGVSSYEQYF; abundance: -; v_gene: TRBV7-9; d_gene: TRBD1; j_gene: TRBJ2-7
CDR3nt: TGTGCCAGCAGTGTTGGGAACTCCTACGAGCAGTACTTC; CDR3aa: CASSVGNSYEQYF; abundance: few; v_gene: TRBV6-1; d_gene: -; j_gene: TRBJ2-7
CDR3nt: TGTGCCAGCAGCTTGGATGTGACAGGGAACACTGAAGCTTTCTTT; CDR3aa: CASSLDVTGNTEAFF; abundance: few; v_gene: TRBV5-4; d_gene: -; j_gene: TRBJ1-1
CDR3nt: TGTGCCAGCAGCATAAGCCATTCTGCCTACGAGCAGTACTTC; CDR3aa: CASSISHSAYEQYF; abundance: -; v_gene: TRBV9; d_gene: -; j_gene: TRBJ2-7
CDR3nt: TGTGCCAGCAGTTTATCCGGGTGGGGGAGGTTAGATCATGGCTACACCTTC; CDR3aa: CASSLSGWGRLDHGYTF; abundance: once; v_gene: TRBV28; d_gene: -; j_gene: TRBJ1-2
CDR3nt: TGTGCCAGTACGCAAGTCCCGGGCCAGGGAACAGATACGCAGTATTTT; CDR3aa: CASTQVPGQGTDTQYF; abundance: -; v_gene: TRBV19; d_gene: -; j_gene: TRBJ2-3
CDR3nt: TGTGCCAGCAGCCCCAGGGGGCTCAGCAATCAGCCCCAGCATTTT; CDR3aa: CASSPRGLSNQPQHF; abundance: -; v_gene: TRBV9; d_gene: TRBD1; j_gene: TRBJ1-5
CDR3nt: TGTGCCAGCAGCCCCCCGAGCTATGGCTACACCTTC; CDR3aa: CASSPPSYGYTF; abundance: -; v_gene: TRBV9; d_gene: -; j_gene: TRBJ1-2
CDR3nt: TGCGCCAGCAGCCAAGGGACAGGAGATGAAAAACTGTTTTTT; CDR3aa: CASSQGTGDEKLFF; abundance: -; v_gene: TRBV4-1; d_gene: TRBD1; j_gene: TRBJ1-4
CDR3nt: TGTGCCAGCAGCTTGGGTTCCGTCGGGGAGCTGTTTTTT; CDR3aa: CASSLGSVGELFF; abundance: -; v_gene: TRBV11-3; d_gene: -; j_gene: TRBJ2-2
CDR3nt: TGTGCCAGCAGTTCGACAGGGCTCTATGGCTACACCTTC; CDR3aa: CASSSTGLYGYTF; abundance: -; v_gene: TRBV28; d_gene: TRBD1; j_gene: TRBJ1-2
CDR3nt: TGTGCCAGCAGCGAGACAGGGGCCGGGGAGCTGTTTTTT; CDR3aa: CASSETGAGELFF; abundance: -; v_gene: TRBV9; d_gene: TRBD1; j_gene: TRBJ2-2
CDR3nt: TGTGCCAGCGCAAGGGGAGGAAGTGTTGATGAGCAGTTCTTC; CDR3aa: CASARGGSVDEQFF; abundance: once; v_gene: TRBV9; d_gene: -; j_gene: TRBJ2-1
CDR3nt: TGTGCCAGCAACAGGGGGACCATACCTCCACACTCTGGAAACACCATATATTTT; CDR3aa: CASNRGTIPPHSGNTIYF; abundance: -; v_gene: TRBV5-8; d_gene: TRBD1; j_gene: TRBJ1-3
CDR3nt: TGTGCCAGCAAGCGGGCAGTGCCACCTGGCTACACCTTC; CDR3aa: CASKRAVPPGYTF; abundance: once; v_gene: TRBV2; d_gene: -; j_gene: TRBJ1-2
CDR3nt: TGTGCCAGCAGTTGCTCGGCGACCCCTTCCGACATTGAGCAGTTCTTC; CDR3aa: CASSCSATPSDIEQFF; abundance: -; v_gene: TRBV6-8; d_gene: -; j_gene: TRBJ2-1
CDR3nt: TGTGCCAGCAGTCCACAGGGTCGGGGTGAAGCTTTCTTT; CDR3aa: CASSPQGRGEAFF; abundance: -; v_gene: TRBV28; d_gene: -; j_gene: TRBJ1-1
CDR3nt: TGTGCCACTACCCCCCAGAACACCGGGGAGCTGTTTTTT; CDR3aa: CATTPQNTGELFF; abundance: -; v_gene: TRBV6-5; d_gene: -; j_gene: TRBJ2-2
CDR3nt: TGTGCCAGTAGTATTGGTAGCGGGTGGCGCACAGATACGCAGTATTTT; CDR3aa: CASSIGSGWRTDTQYF; abundance: -; v_gene: TRBV19; d_gene: TRBD2; j_gene: TRBJ2-3
CDR3nt: TGTGCCAGCAGTTACGGCGGGGGGGCGTACGAGCAGTACTTC; CDR3aa: CASSYGGGAYEQYF; abundance: -; v_gene: TRBV6-5; d_gene: TRBD2; j_gene: TRBJ2-7
CDR3nt: TGTGCCAGTAGTTACAGGGGAGGATACAATGAGCAGTTCTTC; CDR3aa: CASSYRGGYNEQFF; abundance: -; v_gene: TRBV19; d_gene: -; j_gene: TRBJ2-1
CDR3nt: TGTGCCAGCAGCCAAGATCAGGGGGCACCTGGAAACACCATATATTTT; CDR3aa: CASSQDQGAPGNTIYF; abundance: -; v_gene: TRBV14; d_gene: TRBD1; j_gene: TRBJ1-3
CDR3nt: TGTGCCAGCAGCCCACCAGCGGGGGACCCCACAGATACGCAGTATTTT; CDR3aa: CASSPPAGDPTDTQYF; abundance: -; v_gene: TRBV9; d_gene: TRBD2; j_gene: TRBJ2-3
CDR3nt: TGTGCCAGCAGCTTAGTTCGGATCGCCGGGGAGCTGTTTTTT; CDR3aa: CASSLVRIAGELFF; abundance: -; v_gene: TRBV7-9; d_gene: -; j_gene: TRBJ2-2
CDR3nt: TGTGCCAGTAGTATAGAACAGGGGACCTACGAGCAGTACTTC; CDR3aa: CASSIEQGTYEQYF; abundance: -; v_gene: TRBV19; d_gene: TRBD1; j_gene: TRBJ2-7
CDR3nt: TGTGCCAGCAGCCAAGCAACAGGGTCCGATACGCAGTATTTT; CDR3aa: CASSQATGSDTQYF; abundance: -; v_gene: TRBV4-2; d_gene: -; j_gene: TRBJ2-3
CDR3nt: TGTGCCAGCAGCCCAGGCGGGGATGGCAATCAGCCCCAGCATTTT; CDR3aa: CASSPGGDGNQPQHF; abundance: -; v_gene: TRBV9; d_gene: -; j_gene: TRBJ1-5
CDR3nt: TGCGCCAGCAGCTTAAGACAGGGGGCGGTCGATTCACCCCTCCACTTT; CDR3aa: CASSLRQGAVDSPLHF; abundance: -; v_gene: TRBV5-1; d_gene: TRBD1; j_gene: TRBJ1-6
CDR3nt: TGCGCCAGCAGCTCCCGGGTCTCTGGAAACACCATATATTTT; CDR3aa: CASSSRVSGNTIYF; abundance: -; v_gene: TRBV5-1; d_gene: -; j_gene: TRBJ1-3
CDR3nt: TGCGCCAGCAGCCAAGATAAGGGGCCTGGAAACACCATATATTTT; CDR3aa: CASSQDKGPGNTIYF; abundance: -; v_gene: TRBV4-1; d_gene: -; j_gene: TRBJ1-3
CDR3nt: TGTGCCACCCATACACTAGCGGGGGGGGAAACAGATACGCAGTATTTT; CDR3aa: CATHTLAGGETDTQYF; abundance: -; v_gene: TRBV2; d_gene: TRBD2; j_gene: TRBJ2-3
CDR3nt: TGCAGCACCGCGAGGGTTAACACTGAAGCTTTCTTT; CDR3aa: CSTARVNTEAFF; abundance: few; v_gene: TRBV29-1; d_gene: -; j_gene: TRBJ1-1
CDR3nt: TGTGCCAGCAGTTTCCGAGGTGACACCGGGGAGCTGTTTTTT; CDR3aa: CASSFRGDTGELFF; abundance: -; v_gene: TRBV27; d_gene: -; j_gene: TRBJ2-2
CDR3nt: TGTGCCAGTAGTCCCCAAGGACAGGGGGCAGGTCAGCCCCAGCATTTT; CDR3aa: CASSPQGQGAGQPQHF; abundance: -; v_gene: TRBV19; d_gene: TRBD1; j_gene: TRBJ1-5
CDR3nt: TGTGCCAGCAGTTTAGCGGGGGGGTCAAACATTCAGTACTTC; CDR3aa: CASSLAGGSNIQYF; abundance: -; v_gene: TRBV27; d_gene: TRBD2; j_gene: TRBJ2-4